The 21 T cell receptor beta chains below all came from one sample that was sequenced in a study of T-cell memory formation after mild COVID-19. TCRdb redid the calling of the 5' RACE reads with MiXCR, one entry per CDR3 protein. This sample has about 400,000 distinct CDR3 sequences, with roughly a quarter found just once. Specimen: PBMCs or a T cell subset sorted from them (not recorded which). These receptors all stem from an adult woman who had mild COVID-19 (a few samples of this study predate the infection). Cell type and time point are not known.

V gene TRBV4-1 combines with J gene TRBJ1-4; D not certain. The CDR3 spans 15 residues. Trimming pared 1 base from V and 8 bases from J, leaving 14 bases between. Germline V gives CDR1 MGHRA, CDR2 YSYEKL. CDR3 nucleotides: TGCGCCAGCAGCCAAGTCCCGCGGCCTGGGGAAAAACTGTTTTTT. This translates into CASSQVPRPGEKLFF.

In nucleotides, the CDR3 is TGTGCCAGCAGCGCGGGACTAGCGGGACAGAATGAGCAGTTCTTC. Residues: CASSAGLAGQNEQFF. The rearrangement links TRBV7-3 to TRBJ2-1, with 13 bases lining up with TRBD2. Germline CDR1 is SGHTA and CDR2 is FQGTGA. With V trimmed by 5 bases and J by 7 bases, 5 bases remained unmatched. CDR3 length: 15 residues.

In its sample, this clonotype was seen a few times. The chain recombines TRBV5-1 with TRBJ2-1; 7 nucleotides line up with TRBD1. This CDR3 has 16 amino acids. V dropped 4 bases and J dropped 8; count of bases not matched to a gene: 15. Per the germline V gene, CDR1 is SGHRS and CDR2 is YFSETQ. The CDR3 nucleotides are TGCGCCAGCAGCCTGGGGGACAGCCATTATTTGGATGAGCAGTTCTTC. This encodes CASSLGDSHYLDEQFF.

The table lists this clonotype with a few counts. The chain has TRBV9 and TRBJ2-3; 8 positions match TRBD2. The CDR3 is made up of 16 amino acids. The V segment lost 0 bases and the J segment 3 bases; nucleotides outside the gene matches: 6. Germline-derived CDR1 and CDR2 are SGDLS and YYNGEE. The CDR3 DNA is TGTGCCAGCAGCGTAGGGGTCGGGGGGGCAACAGATACGCAGTATTTT. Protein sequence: CASSVGVGGATDTQYF.

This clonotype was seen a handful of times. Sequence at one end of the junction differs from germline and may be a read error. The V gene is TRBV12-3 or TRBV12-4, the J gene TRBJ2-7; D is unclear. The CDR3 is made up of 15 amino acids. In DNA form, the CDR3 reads TGTGCCAGCAGTCCTCGGGCAGTGGGGTCCTCCGAGCAGTACTTC. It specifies CASSPRAVGSSEQYF.

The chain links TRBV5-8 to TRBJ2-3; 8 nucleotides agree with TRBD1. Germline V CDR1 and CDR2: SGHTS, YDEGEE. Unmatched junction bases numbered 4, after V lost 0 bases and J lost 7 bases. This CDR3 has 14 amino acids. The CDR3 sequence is CASSLGQGLYTQYF. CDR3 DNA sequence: TGTGCCAGCAGCTTGGGACAGGGGTTATATACGCAGTATTTT.

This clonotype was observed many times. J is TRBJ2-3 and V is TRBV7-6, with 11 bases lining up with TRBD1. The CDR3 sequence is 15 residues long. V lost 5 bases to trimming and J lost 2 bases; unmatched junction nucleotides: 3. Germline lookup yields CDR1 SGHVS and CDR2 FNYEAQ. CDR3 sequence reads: CASSPGQGVTDTQYF. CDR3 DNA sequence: TGTGCCAGCAGCCCGGGACAGGGGGTCACAGATACGCAGTATTTT.

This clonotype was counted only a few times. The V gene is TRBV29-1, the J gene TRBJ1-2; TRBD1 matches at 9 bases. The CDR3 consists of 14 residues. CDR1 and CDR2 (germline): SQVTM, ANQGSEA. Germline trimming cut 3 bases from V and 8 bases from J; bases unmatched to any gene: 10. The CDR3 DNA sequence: TGCAGCGTTGATCCGGGACAGGGTATTGGGGGCTACACCTTC. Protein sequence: CSVDPGQGIGGYTF.

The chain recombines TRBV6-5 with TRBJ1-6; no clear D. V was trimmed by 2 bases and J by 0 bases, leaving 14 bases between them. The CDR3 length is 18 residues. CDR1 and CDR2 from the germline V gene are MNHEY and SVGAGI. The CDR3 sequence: CASSYDGRMSSYNSPLHF. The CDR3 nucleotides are TGTGCCAGCAGTTACGACGGCAGGATGAGCTCCTATAATTCACCCCTCCACTTT.

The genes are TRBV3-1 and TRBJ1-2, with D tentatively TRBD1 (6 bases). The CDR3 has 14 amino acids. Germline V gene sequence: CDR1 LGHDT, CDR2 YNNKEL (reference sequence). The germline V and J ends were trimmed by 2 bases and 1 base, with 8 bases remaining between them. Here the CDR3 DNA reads TGTGCCAGCAGCCAAACAGGGTATAACTATGGCTACACCTTC. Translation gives CASSQTGYNYGYTF.

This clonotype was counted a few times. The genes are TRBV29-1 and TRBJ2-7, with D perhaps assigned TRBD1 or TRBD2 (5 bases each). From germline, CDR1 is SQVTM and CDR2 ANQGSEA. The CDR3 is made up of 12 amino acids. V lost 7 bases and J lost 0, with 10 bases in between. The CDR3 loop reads CSAGGDSYEQYF. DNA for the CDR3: TGCAGCGCTGGGGGTGACTCCTACGAGCAGTACTTC.

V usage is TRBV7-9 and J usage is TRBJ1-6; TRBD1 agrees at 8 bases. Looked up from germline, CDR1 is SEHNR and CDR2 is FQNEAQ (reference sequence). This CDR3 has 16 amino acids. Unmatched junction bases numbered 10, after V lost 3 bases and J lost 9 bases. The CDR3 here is CASSFTPGQGGSPLHF. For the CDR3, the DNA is TGTGCCAGCAGCTTCACCCCCGGACAGGGAGGTTCACCCCTCCACTTT.

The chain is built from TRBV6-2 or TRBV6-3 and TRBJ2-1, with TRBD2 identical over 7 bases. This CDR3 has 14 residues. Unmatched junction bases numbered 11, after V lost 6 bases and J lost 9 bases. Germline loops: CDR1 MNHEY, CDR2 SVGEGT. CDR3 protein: CASSPQRDIGEQFF. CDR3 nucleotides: TGTGCCAGCAGCCCCCAGCGGGATATTGGTGAGCAGTTCTTC.

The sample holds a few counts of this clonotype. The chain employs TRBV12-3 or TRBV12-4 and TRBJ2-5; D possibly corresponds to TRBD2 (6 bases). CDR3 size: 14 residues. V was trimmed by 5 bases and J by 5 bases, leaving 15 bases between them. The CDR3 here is CASSRRGVPETQYF. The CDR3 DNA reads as TGTGCCAGCAGTAGACGCGGGGTTCCGGAGACCCAGTACTTC.

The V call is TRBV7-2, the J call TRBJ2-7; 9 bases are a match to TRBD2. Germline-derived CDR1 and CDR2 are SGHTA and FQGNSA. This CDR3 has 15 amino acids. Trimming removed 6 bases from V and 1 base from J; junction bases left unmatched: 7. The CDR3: CASRETSGRSYEQYF. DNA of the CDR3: TGTGCCAGCAGGGAAACTAGCGGGCGATCCTACGAGCAGTACTTC.

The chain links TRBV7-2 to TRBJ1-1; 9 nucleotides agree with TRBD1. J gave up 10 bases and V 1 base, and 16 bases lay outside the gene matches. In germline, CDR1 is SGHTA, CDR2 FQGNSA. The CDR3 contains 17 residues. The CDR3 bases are TGTGCCAGCAGCTTAGAAATGGTTGTGACAGGGGGAAGTCTAGCTTTCTTT. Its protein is CASSLEMVVTGGSLAFF. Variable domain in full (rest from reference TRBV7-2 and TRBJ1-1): GAGVSQSPSNKVTEKGKDVELRCDPISGHTALYWYRQSLGQGLEFLIYFQGNSAPDKSGLPSDRFSAERTGGSVSTLTIQRTQQEDSAVYLCASSLEMVVTGGSLAFFGQGTRLTVV.

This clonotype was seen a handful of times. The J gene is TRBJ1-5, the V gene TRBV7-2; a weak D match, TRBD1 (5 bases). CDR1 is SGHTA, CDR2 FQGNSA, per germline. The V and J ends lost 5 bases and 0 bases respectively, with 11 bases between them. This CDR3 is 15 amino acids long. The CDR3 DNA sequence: TGTGCCAGCAGCCTCATGGGGGGTAGCAATCAGCCCCAGCATTTT. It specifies CASSLMGGSNQPQHF.

CDR3 amino acids: CASSLGDGANYGYTF. The CDR3 coding sequence is TGTGCCAGCAGTTTAGGGGACGGGGCTAACTATGGCTACACCTTC. V usage is TRBV12-3 or TRBV12-4 and J usage is TRBJ1-2, with a weak D call TRBD1 (5 bases). The germline V and J ends were trimmed by 1 base and 0 bases, with 9 bases remaining between them. The CDR3 totals 15 residues.

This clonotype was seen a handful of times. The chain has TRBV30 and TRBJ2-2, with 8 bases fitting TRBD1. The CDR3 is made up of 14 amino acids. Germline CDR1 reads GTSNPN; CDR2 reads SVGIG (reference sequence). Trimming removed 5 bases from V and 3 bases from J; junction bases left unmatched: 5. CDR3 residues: CAWRQGLYTGELFF. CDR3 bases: TGTGCCTGGCGACAGGGGTTATACACCGGGGAGCTGTTTTTT.

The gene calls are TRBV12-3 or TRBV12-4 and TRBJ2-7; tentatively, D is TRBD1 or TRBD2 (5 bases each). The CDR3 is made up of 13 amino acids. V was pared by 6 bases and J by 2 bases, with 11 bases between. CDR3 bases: TGTGCCAGCAGCCGGGACCGGCCCTACGAGCAGTACTTC. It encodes CASSRDRPYEQYF.

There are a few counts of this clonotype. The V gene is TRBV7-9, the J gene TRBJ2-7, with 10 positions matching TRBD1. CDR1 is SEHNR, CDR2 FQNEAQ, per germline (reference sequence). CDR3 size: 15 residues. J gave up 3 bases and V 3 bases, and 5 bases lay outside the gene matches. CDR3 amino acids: CASSLGWDRGYEQYF. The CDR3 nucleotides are TGTGCCAGCAGCTTGGGTTGGGACAGGGGCTACGAGCAGTACTTC.